This entry concerns a single T cell receptor (beta chain). The antigen is not known. This specimen comes from a study of pediatric ulcerative colitis. V was cut by 8 bases and J by 7 bases, with 21 bases left in between. This CDR3 comprises 16 residues. Germline CDR1 reads MNHEY; CDR2 reads SMNVEV (reference sequence). Points from the study as a whole: All ulcerative colitis patients, but no controls, carried two rectal clonotypes.

This was a survey-level run. Generated by immunoSEQ multiplex PCR, the TCRdb table keeps only in-frame clones and is missing some. The sample carries 32,000 or so clones, around 82% recorded once. Sample: blood. The sequence derives from a boy between 10 and 17 years old with severe ulcerative colitis. This rearrangement joins TRBV27 to TRBJ1-6; D not resolved. In DNA form, the CDR3 reads TGTGCCAGCCTCGAAAGGGCTACGCTGGGGAATTCACCCCTCCACTTT. Its protein is CASLERATLGNSPLHF.